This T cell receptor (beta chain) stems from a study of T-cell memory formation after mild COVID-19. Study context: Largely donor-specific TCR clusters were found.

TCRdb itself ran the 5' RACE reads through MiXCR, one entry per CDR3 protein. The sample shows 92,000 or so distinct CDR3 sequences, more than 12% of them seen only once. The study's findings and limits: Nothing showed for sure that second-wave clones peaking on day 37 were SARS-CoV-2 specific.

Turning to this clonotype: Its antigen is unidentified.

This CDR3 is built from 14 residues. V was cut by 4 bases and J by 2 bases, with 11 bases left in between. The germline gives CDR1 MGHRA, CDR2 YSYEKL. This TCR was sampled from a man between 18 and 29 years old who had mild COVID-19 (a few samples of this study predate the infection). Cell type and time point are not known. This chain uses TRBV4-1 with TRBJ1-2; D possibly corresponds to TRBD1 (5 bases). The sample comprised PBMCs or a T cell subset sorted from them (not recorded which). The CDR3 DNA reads TGCGCCAGCAGCCTCCCAACAGGCAACTATGGCTACACCTTC. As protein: CASSLPTGNYGYTF.